The entry below gives a single T cell receptor (beta chain) sequence along with its context. Its target is not known. Genomic DNA provided the template from which TCR beta VDJ and CDR3 profiles were obtained. TCRdb called the reads again in MiXCR, with one record for every CDR3 protein. The sample includes hundreds of thousands of distinct CDR3 sequences, 65% to 75% seen only once; the top ten take 3.5% to 4.5%. These data come from a study of CD8+CD57+ T cells in acquired aplastic anemia. Study-level information: The mean DNA yield obtained from sorted CD4+ and CD8+ cells came to about 3 ug. The average read count for CD4+ cells in healthy donors was around 10 million.

Study-level results: The study found no significant CD8+ Simpson's diversity difference between patients and controls. Found in both controls and patients were around 29 CD8+ CDR3 sequences.

The CDR3 runs to 17 residues. Germline V gene lookup returns CDR1 SNHLY and CDR2 FYNNEI. The ends were cut back, 3 bases at V and 10 bases at J, with 25 bases in the middle. This rearrangement joins TRBV2 to TRBJ1-5; D perhaps matches TRBD1 (5 bases). Sequencing used sorted CD4+, CD8+, or CD8+CD57+ T cells (not recorded which) from PBMCs. The TCR sequence derives from a human donor in good health, serving as a control. For the CDR3, the DNA is TGTGCCAGCAGTGATAGCGGGGGAAGCAATGAGCAGTTCCCCCAGCATTTT. Its translation is CASSDSGGSNEQFPQHF. The full variable domain, completed using reference TRBV2 and TRBJ1-5, is EPEVTQTPSHQVTQMGQEVILRCVPISNHLYFYWYRQILGQKVEFLVSFYNNEISEKSEIFDDQFSVERPDGSNFTLKIRSTKLEDSAMYFCASSDSGGSNEQFPQHFGDGTRLSIL.